Listed below are T cell receptor beta chains from one sample, sequenced in a study of CD8 T cells in Susac syndrome. MiXCR, run by TCRdb on the immunoSEQ multiplex PCR reads, gives a single entry per CDR3 protein. The sample has about 47,000 distinct CDR3 sequences, approximately 92% seen once. The sample comprised CD8+ T cells from PBMCs. The receptors come from a human donor in good health. Each CDR3 is given with its conserved first and last residue. D genes are given only for firm matches. The size of a clone is reported for some rows only, either as once, few or many, or as a class for expanded clones.

CAITSSGLAGSSYNEQFF	TGTGCCATCACCTCGTCCGGGCTAGCGGGAAGCTCCTACAATGAGCAGTTCTTC	TRBD2	NA	TRBJ2-1	TRBV10-3
CASSQDRSGQFF	TGCGCCAGCAGCCAAGACCGTAGCGGGCAGTTCTTC	NA	once	TRBJ2-1	TRBV4-3
CASSRGKRSYNEQFF	TGTGCCAGCAGCCGGGGTAAACGCTCCTACAATGAGCAGTTCTTC	NA	NA	TRBJ2-1	TRBV14
CASSEEEAGVSYNEQFF	TGTGCCAGCAGTGAAGAGGAGGCGGGAGTCTCCTACAATGAGCAGTTCTTC	TRBD2	NA	TRBJ2-1	TRBV2
CATSGGDTEAFF	TGTGCCACCAGCGGGGGGGATACTGAAGCTTTCTTT	NA	NA	TRBJ1-1	TRBV15
CASSQDFASGEDEQYF	TGTGCCAGCAGCCAAGATTTCGCTAGCGGGGAGGATGAGCAGTACTTC	TRBD2	NA	TRBJ2-7	TRBV14
CSASTPAGSAEAFF	TGCAGTGCTAGTACCCCCGCAGGGTCGGCTGAAGCTTTCTTT	NA	NA	TRBJ1-1	TRBV20-1
CASSHRTSYLSTGELFF	TGTGCCAGCAGTCACCGGACTAGCTATTTGAGCACCGGGGAGCTGTTTTTT	TRBD2	NA	TRBJ2-2	TRBV2
CASSFSGTFYSTDTQYF	TGTGCCAGCAGCTTCAGCGGGACGTTCTATAGCACAGATACGCAGTATTTT	TRBD2	NA	TRBJ2-3	TRBV5-6
CASSARLSYGYTF	TGTGCCAGCAGCGCCCGACTGAGCTATGGCTACACCTTC	NA	NA	TRBJ1-2	TRBV7-9
CASSPLYSSSYEQYF	TGTGCCAGCAGCCCTCTATATTCCAGCTCCTACGAGCAGTACTTC	NA	NA	TRBJ2-7	TRBV11-2
CASSPNPVRDRALNQPQHF	TGTGCCAGCAGCCCCAACCCTGTGCGGGACAGGGCCCTCAATCAGCCCCAGCATTTT	TRBD1	NA	TRBJ1-5	TRBV7-9
CAISESGDRLNTGELFF	TGTGCCATCAGTGAGTCGGGGGACAGATTAAACACCGGGGAGCTGTTTTTT	TRBD1	NA	TRBJ2-2	TRBV10-3
CASSLDHRGRGPINEQFF	TGCGCCAGCAGCTTGGATCATAGGGGGCGCGGTCCTATCAATGAGCAGTTCTTC	TRBD1	once	TRBJ2-1	TRBV5-1
CASSLNVAGATETQYF	TGTGCCAGCAGCTTAAATGTCGCGGGAGCCACGGAGACCCAGTACTTC	TRBD2	NA	TRBJ2-5	TRBV13
CASSFAQTSGSYEQYF	TGCGCCAGCAGCTTTGCACAGACTAGCGGGAGTTACGAGCAGTACTTC	TRBD2	NA	TRBJ2-7	TRBV5-1
CSVTNRPGTGSKGLVYGYTF	TGCAGCGTTACGAACCGTCCCGGGACAGGGTCTAAGGGTCTCGTCTATGGCTACACCTTC	TRBD1	NA	TRBJ1-2	TRBV29-1
CASSPPGEQFF	TGTGCCAGCAGTCCCCCGGGTGAGCAGTTCTTC	NA	NA	TRBJ2-1	TRBV6-2/TRBV6-3
CASSLGQSYNEQFF	TGTGCCAGCAGTCTGGGGCAGTCCTACAATGAGCAGTTCTTC	NA	NA	TRBJ2-1	TRBV27
CASREPDWNNEQFF	TGCGCCAGCAGAGAACCCGACTGGAACAATGAGCAGTTCTTC	NA	NA	TRBJ2-1	TRBV10-2
CASSLGGKPSYNEQFF	TGTGCCAGCAGCTTAGGGGGTAAGCCCTCCTACAATGAGCAGTTCTTC	NA	NA	TRBJ2-1	TRBV5-5
CASTGSFTEGGSGANVLTF	TGTGCCAGTACCGGGAGCTTCACAGAGGGCGGCTCTGGGGCCAACGTCCTGACTTTC	NA	NA	TRBJ2-6	TRBV19
CASSVTASDGAGELFF	TGTGCCAGCAGCGTAACTGCATCCGACGGGGCCGGGGAGCTGTTTTTT	NA	NA	TRBJ2-2	TRBV6-4
CASSFPLAITGSGNEQFF	TGTGCCAGCAGCTTTCCATTGGCAATTACAGGGTCTGGTAATGAGCAGTTCTTC	NA	NA	TRBJ2-1	TRBV13
CSVAPSGRRLDEQYF	TGCAGCGTTGCGCCCAGCGGAAGGAGGTTGGACGAGCAGTACTTC	NA	once	TRBJ2-7	TRBV29-1
CASSLTGTEQFF	TGTGCCAGCAGCTTAACGGGAACTGAGCAGTTCTTC	NA	NA	TRBJ2-1	TRBV7-9
CASTQWAGDTDTQYF	TGTGCCAGCACCCAATGGGCAGGGGACACAGATACGCAGTATTTT	NA	NA	TRBJ2-3	TRBV6-4
CATSRDLGSQPQHF	TGTGCCACCAGCAGGGATCTCGGGAGTCAGCCCCAGCATTTT	NA	NA	TRBJ1-5	TRBV15
CASSYSFLSGYQETQYF	TGTGCCAGCAGCTACTCCTTCCTATCCGGGTACCAAGAGACCCAGTACTTC	NA	NA	TRBJ2-5	TRBV7-9
CSVPGTGGLSYGYTF	TGCAGCGTTCCCGGAACGGGGGGGCTCAGCTATGGCTACACCTTC	NA	NA	TRBJ1-2	TRBV29-1
CASSPLGGSGDEQYF	TGTGCCAGCAGCCCGCTCGGGGGCTCAGGGGACGAGCAGTACTTC	NA	NA	TRBJ2-7	TRBV7-6
CASSPRLAGVTDTQYF	TGTGCCAGCAGCCCTCGACTAGCGGGAGTCACAGATACGCAGTATTTT	TRBD2	NA	TRBJ2-3	TRBV7-9
CASSDLARDTQYF	TGTGCCAGCTCCGACCTAGCGCGAGATACGCAGTATTTT	NA	NA	TRBJ2-3	TRBV6-2/TRBV6-3
CASSYSIVSPYGYTF	TGTGCCAGCAGTTACTCGATTGTCAGTCCCTATGGCTACACCTTC	NA	NA	TRBJ1-2	TRBV6-2/TRBV6-3
CASQRRGQGSYNEQFF	TGTGCCAGCCAGAGGAGGGGACAGGGGTCCTACAATGAGCAGTTCTTC	TRBD1	NA	TRBJ2-1	TRBV27
CASSFAGSYEQYF	TGCGCCAGCAGCTTCGCGGGGAGCTACGAGCAGTACTTC	NA	NA	TRBJ2-7	TRBV5-1
CASSQGGSNQPQHF	TGTGCCAGCAGCCAAGGGGGAAGCAATCAGCCCCAGCATTTT	NA	once	TRBJ1-5	TRBV14
CASSRIAGGPRNIQYF	TGCGCCAGCAGCCGGATAGCGGGAGGGCCTAGAAACATTCAGTACTTC	TRBD2	NA	TRBJ2-4	TRBV4-3
CASSSPDEQYF	TGTGCCAGCAGCTCCCCGGACGAGCAGTACTTC	NA	NA	TRBJ2-7	TRBV7-9
CASSNGPGHEQYF	TGTGCCAGCAGCAATGGGCCAGGGCACGAGCAGTACTTC	NA	NA	TRBJ2-7	TRBV28
CASTQGPSYEQYF	TGTGCCAGCACTCAGGGACCCTCCTACGAGCAGTACTTC	NA	NA	TRBJ2-7	TRBV7-9
CASSLEENGVSNTEAFF	TGTGCCAGCAGCTTAGAGGAGAATGGGGTTTCCAACACTGAAGCTTTCTTT	NA	NA	TRBJ1-1	TRBV13
CASSYSQGPTEAFF	TGTGCCAGCAGTTACTCGCAGGGACCCACTGAAGCTTTCTTT	NA	NA	TRBJ1-1	TRBV6-5
CASSITKRGGPDYEQYF	TGTGCCAGCAGCATAACAAAGCGGGGAGGGCCGGACTACGAGCAGTACTTC	TRBD2	NA	TRBJ2-7	TRBV7-9
CASSEPGQEYEQFF	TGTGCCAGCAGTGAACCCGGACAGGAGTATGAGCAGTTCTTC	TRBD1	once	TRBJ2-1	TRBV2
CASSQATGFLETQYF	TGCGCCAGCAGCCAAGCAACAGGGTTCCTAGAGACCCAGTACTTC	NA	NA	TRBJ2-5	TRBV4-3
CASSPAWGGYEQYF	TGTGCCAGCAGCCCCGCCTGGGGGGGTTACGAGCAGTACTTC	TRBD2	NA	TRBJ2-7	TRBV7-9
CASSQGGLANNEQFF	TGTGCCAGCAGCCAGGGGGGACTAGCCAACAATGAGCAGTTCTTC	TRBD2	NA	TRBJ2-1	TRBV27
CSVEGYKGTSGKSSYNEQFF	TGCAGCGTTGAAGGTTATAAGGGGACTAGCGGGAAGAGCTCCTACAATGAGCAGTTCTTC	TRBD2	NA	TRBJ2-1	TRBV29-1